These 4 T cell receptor beta chains share one sample of origin, sequenced in a study of beta chain features in type 1 diabetes. Sequenced material consisted of expressed TCRB transcripts (all of the isolated RNA was reverse transcribed). Clones were read by immunoSEQ multiplex PCR, and TCRdb kept only the in-frame ones, dropping some. The sample holds hundreds of thousands of clones, 11% seen once. Material: naive CD4+ T cells from blood. The receptors originated from a woman aged 18-29 years in good health.

The chain links TRBV18 to TRBJ2-1, with D hard to call. The V and J ends lost 2 bases and 7 bases respectively, with 9 bases between them. Germline CDR1 reads KGHSH; CDR2 reads LQKENI. CDR3 length equals 13 residues. CDR3 in DNA: TGTGCCAGCTCACCAGGGCAAGCAAATGAGCAGTTCTTC. Translation: CASSPGQANEQFF. The entire variable domain, with the rest obtained from reference TRBV18 and TRBJ2-1, is as follows: NAGVMQNPRHLVRRRGQEARLRCSPMKGHSHVYWYRQLPEEGLKFMVYLQKENIIDESGMPKERFSAEFPKEGPSILRIQQVVRGDSAAYFCASSPGQANEQFFGPGTRLTVL.

This clone was seen only a few times. The gene calls are TRBV2 and TRBJ2-5; TRBD2 might be the D (6 bases). The CDR3 has 14 amino acids. V was cut by 4 bases and J by 2 bases, with 11 bases left in between. Germline V gene sequence: CDR1 SNHLY, CDR2 FYNNEI. The CDR3 DNA follows: TGTGCCAGCAGTGCCTTGGGAGGACAAGAGACCCAGTACTTC. Its translation is CASSALGGQETQYF.

J is TRBJ2-3 and V is TRBV29-1; D not certain. This CDR3 comprises 14 residues. V was clipped by 5 bases and J by 0 bases, with 12 bases between them. Germline CDR1 SQVTM, CDR2 ANQGSEA. The CDR3 DNA reads as TGCAGCGTTCGGGCCGATTCTAGCACAGATACGCAGTATTTT. Translation: CSVRADSSTDTQYF.

Notes on this clone: Other DNA sequences in the same sample also yield this CDR3. The chain is built from TRBV7-2 and TRBJ2-5; TRBD2 aligns across 7 bases. Germline V gene sequence: CDR1 SGHTA, CDR2 FQGNSA. The V and J ends lost 1 base and 2 bases, in that order; junction bases with no gene match: 4. This CDR3 is built from 15 residues. The CDR3 loop reads CASSLVAGGQETQYF. Written as DNA, the CDR3 is TGTGCCAGCAGCTTAGTAGCGGGCGGGCAAGAGACCCAGTACTTC.